This T cell receptor (beta chain) was sequenced in a study of CD8+CD57+ T cells in acquired aplastic anemia. The V end lost 4 bases, the J end lost 4 bases, and 14 bases lay between the germline ends. Germline-derived CDR1 and CDR2 are SGHAT and FQNNGV. The CDR3 contains 14 residues. Genomic DNA acted as the template from which TCR beta VDJ combination and CDR3 sequence profiling were carried out. TCRdb used MiXCR to reprocess the reads, holding one entry per CDR3 protein. In the table there are some 200,000 distinct CDR3 sequences, roughly 57% of which are singletons. Sequences were obtained from sorted CD4+, CD8+, or CD8+CD57+ T cells (not recorded which) from PBMCs. The clonotype comes from a human donor in good health. The chain joins TRBV11-2 to TRBJ2-7; D call uncertain. DNA for the CDR3: TGTGCCAGCAGCTCATCTGACTTCGGGTACGAGCAGTACTTC. It specifies CASSSSDFGYEQYF.